A single sample is the source of the 9 T cell receptor beta chains below, sequenced in a study of post-analysis software for immune sequencing data. The TCR beta cDNA libraries contained unique molecular identifiers. Each CDR3 protein is one row after TCRdb ran MiXCR on the PCR reads. This sample has about 430,000 distinct CDR3 sequences; less than 40% occur once, and the top ten carry approximately 7.1%. Study-level findings and limits: The five TRBV segments detected at higher frequency in patients than in controls included TRBV5-6, TRBV5-1 and TRBV20-1.

No antigen has been assigned to these receptors. Input material: blood. Receptors originate from a girl under 10 years old with multiple sclerosis.

The CDR3 DNA reads as TGTGCCAGCAGCTTAACGAAATCCGGGACTAGCCCAGATACGCAGTATTTT. Translation: CASSLTKSGTSPDTQYF. This chain links TRBV7-3 with TRBJ2-3; 9 positions match TRBD2. V shed 0 bases, J shed 4 bases, and the junction held 8 bases outside the gene matches. This CDR3 is 17 amino acids long. Germline loops: CDR1 SGHTA, CDR2 FQGTGA. The full variable domain, completed using reference TRBV7-3 and TRBJ2-3, is GAGVSQTPSNKVTEKGKYVELRCDPISGHTALYWYRQSLGQGPEFLIYFQGTGAADDSGLPNDRFFAVRPEGSVSTLKIQRTERGDSAVYLCASSLTKSGTSPDTQYFGPGTRLTVL.

This chain joins TRBV28 and TRBJ2-7, with a possible D match to TRBD2 (5 bases). The CDR3 extends over 14 amino acids. The germline V gene has CDR1 MDHEN and CDR2 SYDVKM. With 6 bases removed from V and 2 bases from J, the gap between germline ends came to 14 bases. The CDR3 sequence is CASRSTQRTYEQYF. The CDR3 nucleotides are TGTGCCAGCAGATCCACACAGCGGACCTACGAGCAGTACTTC.

Note on this clonotype: Given the absence of the conserved phenylalanine or tryptophan at the CDR3 end, a read error is likely. It is unclear where the CDR3 begins or ends on the DNA, so no DNA is shown, and the CDR3 is as TCRdb lists it. The V and J genes are TRBV29-1 and TRBJ1-2; the D call of TRBD1 is as the table states it, not checked on the DNA. The CDR3 is 13 amino acids in total, end residues counted. CDR1 is SQVTM, CDR2 ANQGSEA, per germline. This CDR3 reads CSFSTGPGYGYTC.

The chain is built from TRBV4-1 and TRBJ2-7; possible D gene TRBD1, 6 bases. Germline V lookup: CDR1 MGHRA, CDR2 YSYEKL. The V gene lost 5 bases and the J gene lost 3 bases, with 20 bases spanning the gap. The CDR3 runs to 16 residues. CDR3 bases: TGCGCCAGCAGCTTTAGACTTCCCGCAGGGGACTACGAGCAGTACTTC. This encodes CASSFRLPAGDYEQYF.

In this sample, this clonotype turned up many times. Sequence at one end of the junction differs from germline and may be a read error. This rearrangement joins TRBV5-1 to TRBJ2-3; 7 nucleotides match TRBD1. CDR1 and CDR2 from the germline V gene are SGHRS and YFSETQ. The CDR3 extends over 14 amino acids. The CDR3 DNA follows: TGTGCCAGCAGTCCGGGACAGAGCACAGATACGCAGTATTTT. Translated: CASSPGQSTDTQYF. The full variable domain, with the rest looked up from reference TRBV5-1 and TRBJ2-3, is KAGVTQTPRYLIKTRGQQVTLSCSPISGHRSVSWYQQTPGQGLQFLFEYFSETQRNKGNFPGRFSGRQFSNSRSEMNVSTLELGDSALYLCASSPGQSTDTQYFGPGTRLTVL.

This clonotype was counted only a few times. The CDR3 DNA reads as TGCGCCAGCAGCCGGAGCGGGACTCAGGACGAGCAGTACTTC. It translates to CASSRSGTQDEQYF. J is TRBJ2-7 and V is TRBV4-3; the match to TRBD2 covers 7 bases. The CDR3 spans 14 residues. The V segment lost 4 bases and the J segment 5 bases; nucleotides outside the gene matches: 8. The germline CDR1 and CDR2 sequences are LGHNA and YSLEER.

With respect to this clonotype: One end of the junction varies from germline; a read error may be responsible. This rearrangement joins TRBV12-3 or TRBV12-4 to TRBJ2-1; D unresolved. The CDR3 has 15 residues. CDR3 amino acids: CAGSLGRFDDNEQFF. The CDR3 DNA follows: TGTGCCGGCAGTTTAGGGCGGTTCGATGACAATGAGCAGTTCTTC.

A few counts support this clonotype. The V gene is TRBV13, the J gene TRBJ2-7, with a tentative D call TRBD1 (5 bases). Germline loops: CDR1 PRHDT, CDR2 FYEKMQ (reference sequence). The ends were cut back, 3 bases at V and 2 bases at J, with 14 bases in the middle. The CDR3 is 15 amino acids. CDR3 loop: CASSFQGRFPYEQYF. The CDR3 bases are TGTGCCAGCAGCTTTCAGGGTCGCTTTCCCTACGAGCAGTACTTC. Combining the CDR3 with reference TRBV13 and TRBJ2-7 gives the whole variable domain AAGVIQSPRHLIKEKRETATLKCYPIPRHDTVYWYQQGPGQDPQFLISFYEKMQSDKGSIPDRFSAQQFSDYHSELNMSSLELGDSALYFCASSFQGRFPYEQYFGPGTRLTVT.

This clonotype was seen more than once but under ten times. A junction boundary mismatches the germline segment, possibly from a read error. The V call is TRBV5-1, the J call TRBJ2-4; D is ambiguous. The CDR3 is made up of 15 amino acids. Germline CDR1 is SGHRS and CDR2 is YFSETQ. Here the CDR3 DNA reads TGCGCCTGCAGCCCCGTCGGAATAGCCAAAAACATTCAGTACTTC. Translated: CACSPVGIAKNIQYF.